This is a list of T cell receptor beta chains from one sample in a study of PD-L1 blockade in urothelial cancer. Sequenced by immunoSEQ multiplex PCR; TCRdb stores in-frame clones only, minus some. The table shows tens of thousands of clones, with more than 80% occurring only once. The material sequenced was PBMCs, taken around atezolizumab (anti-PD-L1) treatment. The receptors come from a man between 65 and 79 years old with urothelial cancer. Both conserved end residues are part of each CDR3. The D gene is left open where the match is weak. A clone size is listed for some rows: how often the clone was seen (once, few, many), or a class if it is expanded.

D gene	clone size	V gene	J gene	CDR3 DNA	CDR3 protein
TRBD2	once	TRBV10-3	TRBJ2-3	TGTGCCATCAGTGAGTCGACGCTAGCGGGAGGAGGGGATACGCAGTATTTT	CAISESTLAGGGDTQYF
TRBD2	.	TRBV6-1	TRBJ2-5	TGTGCCAGCAGCCCCGTAGCGGGAGTGACGGAGACCCAGTACTTC	CASSPVAGVTETQYF
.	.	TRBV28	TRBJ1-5	TGTGCCAGCAGTCCATCCTCGCGGGGGTTGGGTCAGCCCCAGCATTTT	CASSPSSRGLGQPQHF
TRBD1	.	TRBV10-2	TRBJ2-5	TGCGCCAGCAGCCTGAACTTACAGGGGGCCCAGTACTTC	CASSLNLQGAQYF
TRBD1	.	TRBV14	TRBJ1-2	TGTGCCAGCAGCCCCATGACAGGGGCTGGAGGCTACACCTTC	CASSPMTGAGGYTF
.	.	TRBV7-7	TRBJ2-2	TGTGCCAGCAGCTTAGGCCGTGGGGGGACCGGGGAGCTGTTTTTT	CASSLGRGGTGELFF
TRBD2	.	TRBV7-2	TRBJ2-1	TGTGCCAGCAGCTTCGGACTAGCTTACAATGAGCAGTTCTTC	CASSFGLAYNEQFF
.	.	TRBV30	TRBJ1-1	TGTGCCTGGTCTCTCCCGGGGGGGCGCACTGAAGCTTTCTTT	CAWSLPGGRTEAFF
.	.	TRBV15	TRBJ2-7	TGTGCCACCAGCGGCTCCCTAGACGGCTACGAGCAGTACTTC	CATSGSLDGYEQYF
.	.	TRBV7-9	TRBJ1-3	TGTGCCAGCAGCTTGTTCCCCAGGGTCCTCTCTGGAAACACCATATATTTT	CASSLFPRVLSGNTIYF
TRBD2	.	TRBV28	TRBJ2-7	TGTGCCAGCCTCGGTAGCGGGACGAGGGCCTACGAGCAGTACTTC	CASLGSGTRAYEQYF
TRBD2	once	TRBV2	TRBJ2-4	TGTGCCAGCAGTGAACTTAGCGGGAGAAACATTCAGTACTTC	CASSELSGRNIQYF
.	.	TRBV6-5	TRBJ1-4	TGTGCCAGCAGAGAGGGCTGGGCTAATGAAAAACTGTTTTTT	CASREGWANEKLFF
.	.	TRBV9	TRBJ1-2	TGTGCCAGCAGCGTAGCTAGAAAGGCCAGTCAGGGTGGCTACACCTTC	CASSVARKASQGGYTF
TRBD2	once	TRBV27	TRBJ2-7	TGTGCCAGCAGCAGTTTACCCCGGGGGGGGCCCTCCTACGAGCAGTACTTC	CASSSLPRGGPSYEQYF
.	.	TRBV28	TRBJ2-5	TGTGCCACCTTAGAGACCCAGTACTTC	CATLETQYF
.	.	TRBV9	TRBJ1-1	TGTGCCAGCAGCGCCAGGACAGCCCCAAACACTGAAGCTTTCTTT	CASSARTAPNTEAFF
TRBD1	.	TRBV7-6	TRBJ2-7	TGTGCCAGCAGCTTAGCCCCGGGACAGTCCTACGAGCAGTACTTC	CASSLAPGQSYEQYF
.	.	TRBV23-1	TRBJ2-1	TGCGCCAGCAGTCAATCGGAGGGGAGCTCCTACAATGAGCAGTTCTTC	CASSQSEGSSYNEQFF
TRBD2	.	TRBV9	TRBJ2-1	TGCGCCAGCAGCGAGCGGGAGGGCTCATACAATGAGCAGTTCTTC	CASSEREGSYNEQFF
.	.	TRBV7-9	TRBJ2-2	TGTGCCAGCAGCCACGTTTGGTTACGGGGTCCGGCCGGGGAGCTGTTTTTT	CASSHVWLRGPAGELFF
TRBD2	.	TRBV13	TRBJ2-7	TGTGCCAGCAGCTCAAGCGGGAGTGGGATCTACGAGCAGTACTTC	CASSSSGSGIYEQYF
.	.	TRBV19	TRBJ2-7	TGTGCCACCAAAAAAACGGTACAGACGGTAACGCATGCCGGGGAAGAGTGGGAGCAGTACTTC	CATKKTVQTVTHAGEEWEQYF
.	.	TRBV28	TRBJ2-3	TGTGCCAGCAGTTCACCAGGGGGGCATGTCGCAGATACGCAGTATTTT	CASSSPGGHVADTQYF
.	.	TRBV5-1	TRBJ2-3	TGCGCCAGCAGCCGGGACTCTACTAGCACAGATACGCAGTATTTT	CASSRDSTSTDTQYF
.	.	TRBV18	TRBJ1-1	TGTGCCAGCTCACCACTGGGGGCCGACACTGAAGCTTTCTTT	CASSPLGADTEAFF
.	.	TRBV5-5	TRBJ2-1	TGTGCCAGCAGCTTGGAGGGACTTGTCAATGAGCAGTTCTTC	CASSLEGLVNEQFF
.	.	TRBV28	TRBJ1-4	TGTGCCAGCACCCGTGGGGGGGTCGGGGGTAATGAAAAACTGTTTTTT	CASTRGGVGGNEKLFF
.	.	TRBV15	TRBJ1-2	TGTGCCACCAGCAGAGATCGGGGGACGGGAGGCTACACCTTC	CATSRDRGTGGYTF
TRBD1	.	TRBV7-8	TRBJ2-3	TGTGCCAGCAGCCAAACGACAGGGGTGGGTACAGATACGCAGTATTTT	CASSQTTGVGTDTQYF
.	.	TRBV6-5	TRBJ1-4	TGTGCCAGCAGTTACTCTATCAGGAATGAAAAACTGTTTTTT	CASSYSIRNEKLFF
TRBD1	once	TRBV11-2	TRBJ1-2	TGTGCCAGCAGCTTAGACCCGACAGGGGCGCGCGATGGCTACACCTTC	CASSLDPTGARDGYTF
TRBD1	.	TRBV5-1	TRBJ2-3	TGCGCCAGCAGCCCCGGACAGGGTTCGGTAGATACGCAGTATTTT	CASSPGQGSVDTQYF
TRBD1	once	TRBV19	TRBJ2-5	TGTGCCAGTAGTATCGCGGGACAGGGGAAAGAGACCCAGTACTTC	CASSIAGQGKETQYF
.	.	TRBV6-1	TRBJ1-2	TGTGCCAGCAAGAAGGAGTTCGCTAACTATGGCTACACCTTC	CASKKEFANYGYTF
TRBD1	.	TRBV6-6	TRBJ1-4	TGTGCCAGCATCCTTTCGCCAGGGGGCCATGAAAAACTGTTTTTT	CASILSPGGHEKLFF
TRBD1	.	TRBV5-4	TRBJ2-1	TGTGCCAGCAGCCCAACCGGGACAGGGGGAGTCAATGAGCAGTTCTTC	CASSPTGTGGVNEQFF
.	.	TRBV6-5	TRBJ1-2	TGTGCCAGCAGTTACCTGCGGGGGGGGAATGGCTACACCTTC	CASSYLRGGNGYTF
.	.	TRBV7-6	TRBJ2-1	TGTGCCAGCAGTTCTAGCGCTCTCACTAAATACAATGAGCAGTTCTTC	CASSSSALTKYNEQFF
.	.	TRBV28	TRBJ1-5	TGTGCCAGCAGCCGCAGGGGACGCAATCAGCCCCAGCATTTT	CASSRRGRNQPQHF
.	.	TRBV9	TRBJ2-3	TGTGCCAGCAGCGTAGCTCCTAGCCCAGATACGCAGTATTTT	CASSVAPSPDTQYF
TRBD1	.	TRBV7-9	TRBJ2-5	TGTGCCAGCAGCCTCCAGGGGGCGACCCAGTACTTC	CASSLQGATQYF
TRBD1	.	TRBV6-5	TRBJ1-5	TGTGCCAGCAGTAACAGGGGTCAGCCCCAGCATTTT	CASSNRGQPQHF
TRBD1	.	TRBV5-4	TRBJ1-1	TGTGCCAGCAGCCGACAGGGGTCGGACACTGAAGCTTTCTTT	CASSRQGSDTEAFF
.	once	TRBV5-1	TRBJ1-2	TGCGCCAGCAGCTTGGAGAGGGGGGGAGATGGCTACACCTTC	CASSLERGGDGYTF